This T cell receptor (beta chain) stems from a study of blood T cell repertoires in COVID-19. On the study more broadly: Sites in the United States, Italy and Spain provided acute and convalescent COVID-19 samples. Sample material is recorded as cDNA or gDNA derived from T cells, B-cell-depleted T cells, or PBMCs.

Profiling relied on immunoSEQ multiplex PCR, and the TCRdb table lists in-frame clones only, not all of them. The top ten clones hold around 8% of a sample with 150,000 to 180,000 clones, about 88% of them seen once. The germline V and J ends were trimmed by 3 bases and 4 bases, with 9 bases remaining between them. The CDR3 is made up of 13 amino acids. Seattle enrolled patients during active infection and tracked them longitudinally. The chain has TRBV12-3 or TRBV12-4 and TRBJ2-5, with D possibly being TRBD1 (6 bases). The TCR comes from a woman aged 55-70 years with COVID-19, enrolled during active disease. Sequencing was done on a sample of peripheral blood. The DNA for the CDR3 is TGTGCCAGCAGTTTGGGCAGGGGAGAGACCCAGTACTTC. Protein sequence: CASSLGRGETQYF.